This T cell receptor (beta chain) was captured by sequencing in a study of CD8 T cells in Susac syndrome. Sequencing of TCR beta was undertaken in CD8+ and CD4+ T cells derived from blood. The healthy controls were matched to patients by age and sex. The TEMRA cells underwent FACS enrichment, while the CD8+ and CD4+ T cells underwent negative isolation. 0.5 to 1 ug RNA was reverse transcribed with random hexamers. An immunoSEQ multiplex PCR generated amplified TCR beta CDR3 products spanning 54 Vbeta and 13 Jbeta. TCRdb passed the immunoSEQ multiplex PCR reads through MiXCR, listing each CDR3 protein once. Here the sample spans 110,000 or so distinct CDR3 sequences, 80% to 95% being singletons. The material sequenced was CD8+ T cells from PBMCs. The TCR was taken from a human donor in good health.

CDR3 sequence reads: CASGRGPEAFF. For the CDR3, the DNA is TGTGCCAGCGGCAGGGGGCCTGAAGCTTTCTTT. This rearrangement joins TRBV5-8 to TRBJ1-1; 8 bases align to TRBD1. The V gene end was trimmed by 7 bases and the J gene end by 6 bases; junction bases not matched to a gene: 2. This CDR3 contains 11 residues. Germline assignment: CDR1 SGHTS and CDR2 YDEGEE.